A single sample is the source of the 21 T cell receptor beta chains below, sequenced in a study of control samples from healthy donors and cancer patients. Libraries were prepared by immunoSEQ multiplex PCR; TCRdb keeps only in-frame clonotypes and omits some of them. The repertoire includes around 250,000 clones, roughly 82% of them detected once, and about an eighth sits in the top ten. The sample taken for sequencing was PBMCs. Source of these receptors: a woman aged 55 to 70 with lung cancer.

This rearrangement joins TRBV2 to TRBJ1-2; 12 bases are a match to TRBD1. The germline CDR1 and CDR2 sequences are SNHLY and FYNNEI. J was trimmed by 4 bases and V by 6 bases; bases with no gene match: 6. This CDR3 comprises 15 residues. DNA of the CDR3: TGTGCCAGCAGGGGGACAGGGGGCGGGAGCTATGGCTACACCTTC. This translates into CASRGTGGGSYGYTF.

This clone was seen just once. The chain recombines TRBV30 with TRBJ1-2; D is possibly TRBD1 (5 bases). V was trimmed by 2 bases and J by 6 bases, leaving 16 bases between them. Germline CDR1 GTSNPN, CDR2 SVGIG (reference sequence). The CDR3 is 14 amino acids. CDR3 protein: CAWSKSRVVDGYTF. The CDR3 bases are TGTGCCTGGAGTAAATCCAGGGTTGTAGATGGCTACACCTTC.

The chain has TRBV5-1 and TRBJ2-2; D gene ambiguous. The V end was cut by 4 bases, the J end by 0 bases, with 13 bases between. CDR1 is SGHRS and CDR2 is YFSETQ in the germline V gene. This CDR3 is 16 amino acids long. Here the CDR3 DNA reads TGCGCCAGCAGCCTAAGCCGACGGTCGAACACCGGGGAGCTGTTTTTT. Its translation is CASSLSRRSNTGELFF.

The V call is TRBV6-5, the J call TRBJ1-3; TRBD1 matches 7 bases. This CDR3 comprises 16 residues. Germline CDR1 and CDR2: MNHEY and SVGAGI. V shed 4 bases and J 3 bases; nucleotides not matched to a gene: 9. The CDR3 DNA follows: TGTGCCAGCAGTTCCCGCAGGGGGGCTGGTGGAAACACCATATATTTT. This gives the protein CASSSRRGAGGNTIYF.

The chain couples TRBV11-2 to TRBJ1-3, with D possibly TRBD1 on 5 matching bases. V shed 7 bases and J shed 2 bases, with 24 bases lying between them. This CDR3 is built from 18 residues. In germline, CDR1 is SGHAT, CDR2 FQNNGV. This chain's CDR3 is CASTVNGLGLSAGNTIYF. The CDR3 coding sequence is TGTGCCAGCACCGTAAACGGCTTGGGGCTCAGTGCTGGAAACACCATATATTTT.

The J gene is TRBJ1-5, the V gene TRBV5-1; no clear D gene. Germline V gene sequence: CDR1 SGHRS, CDR2 YFSETQ. The CDR3 has 13 amino acids. Trimming stripped 4 bases from V and 2 bases from J, with 7 bases between. The CDR3 DNA follows: TGCGCCAGCAGCATAGAGGGCAATCAGCCCCAGCATTTT. This encodes CASSIEGNQPQHF.

The chain is built from TRBV18 and TRBJ2-5, with 7 bases matching TRBD2. The CDR3 spans 18 residues. CDR1 is KGHSH and CDR2 is LQKENI in the germline V gene. V gave up 0 bases and J gave up 0 bases; unmatched junction bases: 10. As DNA, the CDR3 is TGTGCCAGCTCACCACCTGCGGGGGTTACCCTGTACCAAGAGACCCAGTACTTC. Protein: CASSPPAGVTLYQETQYF. The full variable domain, in which reference TRBV18 and TRBJ2-5 provide the parts outside the CDR3, is NAGVMQNPRHLVRRRGQEARLRCSPMKGHSHVYWYRQLPEEGLKFMVYLQKENIIDESGMPKERFSAEFPKEGPSILRIQQVVRGDSAAYFCASSPPAGVTLYQETQYFGPGTRLLVL.

V usage is TRBV9 and J usage is TRBJ2-7; 11 nucleotides line up with TRBD1. Germline V lookup: CDR1 SGDLS, CDR2 YYNGEE. V shed 3 bases, J shed 2 bases, and the junction held 4 bases outside the gene matches. The CDR3 length is 15 residues. CDR3 amino acids: CASSAMGQGAYEQYF. CDR3 nucleotides: TGTGCCAGCAGCGCGATGGGACAGGGGGCCTACGAGCAGTACTTC.

This chain links TRBV7-2 with TRBJ2-3; a possible D gene is TRBD2 (5 bases). Germline CDR1 is SGHTA and CDR2 is FQGNSA. Between the trimmed V and J ends, which lost 3 bases and 2 bases, there was a span of 15 bases. The CDR3 length is 16 residues. The CDR3 DNA reads as TGTGCCAGCAGCTTGAGTTTGAGGGTACTCACAGATACGCAGTATTTT. Residues: CASSLSLRVLTDTQYF.

V is TRBV4-2 and J is TRBJ2-3; D unclear. Trimming removed 3 bases from V and 0 bases from J, with 10 bases in between. The CDR3 consists of 15 residues. Looked up from germline, CDR1 is LGHNA and CDR2 is YNFKEQ. The CDR3 loop reads CASSHFGASTDTQYF. The CDR3 DNA reads TGTGCCAGCAGCCACTTCGGCGCCAGCACAGATACGCAGTATTTT.

This CDR3 is CASSLPPYEQYF. In DNA, the CDR3 is TGTGCCAGCAGTCTCCCCCCCTACGAGCAGTACTTC. The chain links TRBV12-3 or TRBV12-4 to TRBJ2-7; no definite D call. The V end was cut by 5 bases, the J end by 2 bases, with 7 bases between. The CDR3 has 12 residues.

The rearrangement joins TRBV27 to TRBJ1-5, with D maybe TRBD1 (5 bases). In germline, CDR1 is MNHEY, CDR2 SMNVEV (reference sequence). V dropped 8 bases and J dropped 0 bases, with 20 bases sitting between them. CDR3 length equals 17 residues. The CDR3 DNA is TGTGCCAGCTCTAGGGACGGAAGGATGTATAGCAATCAGCCCCAGCATTTT. This codes for CASSRDGRMYSNQPQHF.

The gene calls are TRBV11-2 and TRBJ1-3; TRBD1 matches 10 bases. V lost 6 bases and J lost 5; bases outside the gene matches: 10. The CDR3 covers 16 residues. Germline V gene sequence: CDR1 SGHAT, CDR2 FQNNGV. In DNA form, the CDR3 reads TGTGCCAGCAGTTCCGGACAGGGGGTTCAAAGAAACACCATATATTTT. This codes for CASSSGQGVQRNTIYF.

The chain is built from TRBV5-4 and TRBJ1-1; the D gene is possibly TRBD1 (5 bases). The V gene's germline CDR1 is SGHNT and CDR2 YYREEE (reference sequence). Trimming took off 0 bases at V and 0 bases at J, with 9 bases between the two ends. CDR3 size: 15 residues. The CDR3 coding sequence is TGTGCCAGCAGCTTGGTGCGGGGGATGAACACTGAAGCTTTCTTT. Protein product: CASSLVRGMNTEAFF.

The chain has TRBV3-1 (or the pseudogene TRBV3-2) and TRBJ2-1; possible D gene TRBD2, 6 bases. Germline V gene data show CDR1 as LGHDT and CDR2 as YNNKEL (reference sequence). This CDR3 has 15 residues. Trimming pared 0 bases from V and 4 bases from J, leaving 10 bases between. For the CDR3, the DNA is TGTGCCAGCAGCCAAGAGTCTAGCGTTTACAATGAGCAGTTCTTC. It yields the protein CASSQESSVYNEQFF.

The chain joins TRBV28 to TRBJ2-7, with D tentatively TRBD1 or TRBD2 (6 bases each). The CDR3 totals 14 residues. The ends were cut back, 0 bases at V and 4 bases at J, with 10 bases in the middle. Germline V gene lookup returns CDR1 MDHEN and CDR2 SYDVKM. The CDR3 DNA is TGTGCCAGCAGTTTATGGGGGGGCGCTTACGAGCAGTACTTC. As protein: CASSLWGGAYEQYF. The full variable domain, rest sourced from reference TRBV28 and TRBJ2-7, is DVKVTQSSRYLVKRTGEKVFLECVQDMDHENMFWYRQDPGLGLRLIYFSYDVKMKEKGDIPEGYSVSREKKERFSLILESASTNQTSMYLCASSLWGGAYEQYFGPGTRLTVT.

V and J are TRBV2 and TRBJ1-5, with D unclear. This CDR3 region has 15 residues. CDR1 is SNHLY, CDR2 FYNNEI, per germline. V lost 6 bases and J lost 1, with 13 bases in between. DNA of the CDR3: TGTGCCAGCAGCGGGGAGGGTAGGAGCAATCAGCCCCAGCATTTT. The encoded protein is CASSGEGRSNQPQHF. Filled out from reference TRBV2 and TRBJ1-5, the complete variable domain reads EPEVTQTPSHQVTQMGQEVILRCVPISNHLYFYWYRQILGQKVEFLVSFYNNEISEKSEIFDDQFSVERPDGSNFTLKIRSTKLEDSAMYFCASSGEGRSNQPQHFGDGTRLSIL.

The chain combines TRBV25-1 with TRBJ2-1; maybe TRBD2 (5 bases). V dropped 1 base and J dropped 1 base, with 8 bases sitting between them. Germline V CDR1 and CDR2: MGHDK, SYGVNS. This CDR3 region has 15 residues. CDR3 protein: CASSESGGSYNEQFF. The CDR3 region has the DNA TGTGCCAGCAGTGAATCTGGCGGGTCCTACAATGAGCAGTTCTTC.

The genes are TRBV11-2 and TRBJ1-2, with D uncertain. CDR1 and CDR2 from the germline V gene are SGHAT and FQNNGV. Trimming stripped 2 bases from V and 0 bases from J, with 7 bases between. This CDR3 has 14 residues. The CDR3 region is CASSLMAANYGYTF. DNA of the CDR3: TGTGCCAGCAGCTTAATGGCAGCTAACTATGGCTACACCTTC. The variable domain in full, with the rest retrieved from reference TRBV11-2 and TRBJ1-2, is EAGVAQSPRYKIIEKRQSVAFWCNPISGHATLYWYQQILGQGPKLLIQFQNNGVVDDSQLPKDRFSAERLKGVDSTLKIQPAKLEDSAVYLCASSLMAANYGYTFGSGTRLTVV.

This chain joins TRBV2 and TRBJ2-5; D is ambiguous. Trimming shortened V by 4 bases and J by 2 bases, and 8 bases separated the two germline ends. CDR3 length equals 13 residues. In germline, CDR1 is SNHLY, CDR2 FYNNEI. The CDR3 reads CASSVDLQETQYF. Here the CDR3 DNA reads TGTGCCAGCAGTGTAGACTTGCAAGAGACCCAGTACTTC.

V gene TRBV28 combines with J gene TRBJ1-5; TRBD1 aligns across 7 bases. The V segment lost 1 base and the J segment 0 bases; nucleotides outside the gene matches: 9. CDR1 and CDR2 from the germline V gene are MDHEN and SYDVKM. The CDR3 contains 18 residues. CDR3 in amino acids: CASSLYPGTDYSNQPQHF. CDR3 sequence (DNA): TGTGCCAGCAGTTTATACCCCGGGACAGATTATAGCAATCAGCCCCAGCATTTT.